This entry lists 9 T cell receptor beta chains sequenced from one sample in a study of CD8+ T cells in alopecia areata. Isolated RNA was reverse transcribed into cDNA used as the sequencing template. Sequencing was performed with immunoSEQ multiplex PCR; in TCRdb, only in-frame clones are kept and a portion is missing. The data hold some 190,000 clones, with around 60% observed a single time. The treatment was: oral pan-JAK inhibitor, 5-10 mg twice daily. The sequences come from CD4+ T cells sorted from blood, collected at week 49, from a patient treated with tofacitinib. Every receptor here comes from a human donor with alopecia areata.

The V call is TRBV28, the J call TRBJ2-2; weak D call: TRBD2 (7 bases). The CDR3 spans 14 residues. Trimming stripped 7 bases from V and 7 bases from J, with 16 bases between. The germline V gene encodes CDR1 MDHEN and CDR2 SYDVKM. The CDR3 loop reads CASILGGRSGELFF. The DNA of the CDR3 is TGTGCCAGCATCCTCGGGGGGCGTAGCGGGGAGCTGTTTTTT.

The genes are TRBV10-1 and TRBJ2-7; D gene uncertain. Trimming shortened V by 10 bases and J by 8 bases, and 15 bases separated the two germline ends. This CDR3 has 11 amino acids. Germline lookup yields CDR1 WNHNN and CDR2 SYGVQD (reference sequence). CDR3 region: CATSDGSKQYF. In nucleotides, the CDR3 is TGCGCCACATCGGACGGGTCAAAGCAGTACTTC.

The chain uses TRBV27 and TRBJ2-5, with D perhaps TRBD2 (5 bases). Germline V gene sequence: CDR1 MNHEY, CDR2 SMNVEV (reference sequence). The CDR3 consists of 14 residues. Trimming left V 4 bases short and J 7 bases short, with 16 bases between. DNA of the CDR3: TGTGCCAGCAGTTCCACTGGACTTATTGGGACCCAGTACTTC. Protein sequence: CASSSTGLIGTQYF.

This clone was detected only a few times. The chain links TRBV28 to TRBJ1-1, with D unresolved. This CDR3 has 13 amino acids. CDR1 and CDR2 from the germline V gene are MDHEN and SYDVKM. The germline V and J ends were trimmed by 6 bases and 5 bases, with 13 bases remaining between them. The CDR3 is CASRTARRTEAFF. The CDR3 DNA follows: TGTGCCAGCAGAACCGCGAGGAGGACTGAAGCTTTCTTT.

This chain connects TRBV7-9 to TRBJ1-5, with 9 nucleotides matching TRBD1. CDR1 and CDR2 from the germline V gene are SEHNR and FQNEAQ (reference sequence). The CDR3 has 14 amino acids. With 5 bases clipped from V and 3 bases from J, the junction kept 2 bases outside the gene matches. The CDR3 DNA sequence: TGTGCCAGCAGCGGGGACAGGGCCAATCAGCCCCAGCATTTT. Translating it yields CASSGDRANQPQHF.

CDR3 residues: CASRWEGLSNEKLFF. Here the CDR3 DNA reads TGTGCCAGCAGATGGGAGGGGTTGTCTAATGAAAAACTGTTTTTT. This sequence joins TRBV27 and TRBJ1-4; possible D gene TRBD1, 5 bases. Germline lookup yields CDR1 MNHEY and CDR2 SMNVEV (reference sequence). V lost 6 bases and J 3 bases, leaving 14 bases between the germline ends. The CDR3 is made up of 15 amino acids.

The CDR3 spells CASFSNVKATGYGYTF. CDR3 sequence (DNA): TGTGCCAGCTTCTCCAACGTTAAGGCCACGGGATATGGCTACACCTTC. The V gene is TRBV28, the J gene TRBJ1-2; D not certain. The CDR3 covers 16 residues. Trimming removed 8 bases at V and 5 bases at J, with 24 bases between. Per the germline V gene, CDR1 is MDHEN and CDR2 is SYDVKM.

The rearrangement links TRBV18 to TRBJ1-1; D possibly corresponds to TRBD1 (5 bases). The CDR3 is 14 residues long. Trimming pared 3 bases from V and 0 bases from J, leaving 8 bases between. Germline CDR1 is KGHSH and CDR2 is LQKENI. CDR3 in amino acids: CASSPKTVNTEAFF. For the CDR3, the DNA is TGTGCCAGCTCACCCAAGACAGTGAACACTGAAGCTTTCTTT.

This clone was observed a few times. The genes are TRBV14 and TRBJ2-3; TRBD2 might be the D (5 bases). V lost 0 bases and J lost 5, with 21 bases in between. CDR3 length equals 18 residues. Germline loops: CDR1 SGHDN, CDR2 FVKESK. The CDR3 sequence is CASSQEFGERPHGDTQYF. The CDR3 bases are TGTGCCAGCAGCCAAGAGTTTGGGGAGCGCCCGCATGGAGATACGCAGTATTTT.